This T cell receptor beta chain appears in the sequencing data of a study of cytomegalovirus exposure and HLA in healthy donors. Germline-derived CDR1 and CDR2 are SGDLS and YYNGEE. The V end lost 4 bases, the J end lost 1 base, and 23 bases lay between the germline ends. This CDR3 has 18 amino acids. Use of 60 Vbeta and 13 Jbeta primers characterized the PCR. Clones were read by immunoSEQ multiplex PCR, and TCRdb kept only the in-frame ones, dropping some. The sample consists of under 120,000 clones, 60% to 80% of them appearing once. Points on this clone: Antigen unknown.

Whole-study findings and limits: A missense variant in DCLRE1C was later tied to TCR beta V- and J-gene trimming. In vitro testing confirmed a few CMV-associated chains as specific for CMV antigens.

The chain is built from TRBV9 and TRBJ1-1; a weak D match, TRBD1 (6 bases). The sample comprised PBMCs. This clonotype originated in a man between 50 and 59 years old in good health and CMV-seropositive. The CDR3 DNA sequence: TGTGCCAGCAGCCCACCCCCGGGACAACCTCCCAGGAACACTGAAGCTTTCTTT. This gives the protein CASSPPPGQPPRNTEAFF. The full variable domain, rest sourced from reference TRBV9 and TRBJ1-1, is DSGVTQTPKHLITATGQRVTLRCSPRSGDLSVYWYQQSLDQGLQFLIQYYNGEERAKGNILERFSAQQFPDLHSELNLSSLELGDSALYFCASSPPPGQPPRNTEAFFGQGTRLTVV.